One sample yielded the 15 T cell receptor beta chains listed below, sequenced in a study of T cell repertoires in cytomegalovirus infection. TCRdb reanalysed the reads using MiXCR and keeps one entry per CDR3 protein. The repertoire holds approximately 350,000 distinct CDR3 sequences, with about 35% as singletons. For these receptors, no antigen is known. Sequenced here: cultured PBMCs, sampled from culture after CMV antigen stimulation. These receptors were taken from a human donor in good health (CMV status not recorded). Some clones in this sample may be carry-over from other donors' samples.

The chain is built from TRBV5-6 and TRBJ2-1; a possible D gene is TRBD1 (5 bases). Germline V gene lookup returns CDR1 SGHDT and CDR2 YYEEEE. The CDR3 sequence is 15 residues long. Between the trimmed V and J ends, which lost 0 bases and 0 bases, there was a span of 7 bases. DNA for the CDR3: TGTGCCAGCAGCTTGGGTGGGGCCTCCTACAATGAGCAGTTCTTC. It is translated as CASSLGGASYNEQFF.

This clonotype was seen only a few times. The DNA of the CDR3 is TGTGCCAGCAGTTACACCGGGACTAGCGGGAGCCATGAGCAGTTCTTC. Protein product: CASSYTGTSGSHEQFF. The J gene is TRBJ2-1, the V gene TRBV6-6, with 14 bases fitting TRBD2. V lost 2 bases to trimming and J lost 8 bases; unmatched junction nucleotides: 5. Germline V gene lookup returns CDR1 MNHNY and CDR2 SVGAGI (reference sequence). The CDR3 is 16 amino acids.

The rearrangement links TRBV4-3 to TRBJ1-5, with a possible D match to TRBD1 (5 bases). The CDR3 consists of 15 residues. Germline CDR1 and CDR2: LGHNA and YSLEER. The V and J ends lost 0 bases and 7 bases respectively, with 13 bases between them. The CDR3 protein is CASSQETGTGQPQHF. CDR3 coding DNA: TGCGCCAGCAGCCAAGAAACCGGGACTGGGCAGCCCCAGCATTTT.

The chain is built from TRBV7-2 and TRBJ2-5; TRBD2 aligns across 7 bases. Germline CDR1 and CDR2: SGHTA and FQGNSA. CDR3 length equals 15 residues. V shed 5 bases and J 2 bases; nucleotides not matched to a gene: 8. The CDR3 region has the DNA TGTGCCAGCAGCACCAAGGTCGGGGGGCAAGAGACCCAGTACTTC. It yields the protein CASSTKVGGQETQYF. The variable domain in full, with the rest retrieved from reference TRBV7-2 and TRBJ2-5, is GAGVSQSPSNKVTEKGKDVELRCDPISGHTALYWYRQSLGQGLEFLIYFQGNSAPDKSGLPSDRFSAERTGGSVSTLTIQRTQQEDSAVYLCASSTKVGGQETQYFGPGTRLLVL.

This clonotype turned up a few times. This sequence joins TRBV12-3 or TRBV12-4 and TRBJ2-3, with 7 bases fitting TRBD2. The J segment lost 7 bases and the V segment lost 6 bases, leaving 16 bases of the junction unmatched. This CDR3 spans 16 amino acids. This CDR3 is CASRLSGSGSGHTQYF. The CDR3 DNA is TGTGCCAGCAGGCTAAGTGGTAGCGGTAGCGGGCATACGCAGTATTTT.

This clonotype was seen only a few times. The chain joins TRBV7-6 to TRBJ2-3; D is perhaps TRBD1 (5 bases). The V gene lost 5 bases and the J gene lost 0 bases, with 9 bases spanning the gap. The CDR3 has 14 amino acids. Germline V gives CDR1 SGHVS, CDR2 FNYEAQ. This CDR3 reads CASSPTASTDTQYF. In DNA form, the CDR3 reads TGTGCCAGCAGCCCGACAGCTAGCACAGATACGCAGTATTTT.

The CDR3 here is CASSHRDRPDNYGYTF. The CDR3 nucleotides are TGTGCCAGCAGTCATCGGGACCGCCCGGACAACTATGGCTACACCTTC. This chain uses TRBV6-2 or TRBV6-3 with TRBJ1-2, with a weak D call TRBD1 (5 bases). The CDR3 runs 16 residues. CDR1 and CDR2 (germline): MNHEY, SVGEGT. V lost 5 bases to trimming and J lost 2 bases, with 18 bases between them.

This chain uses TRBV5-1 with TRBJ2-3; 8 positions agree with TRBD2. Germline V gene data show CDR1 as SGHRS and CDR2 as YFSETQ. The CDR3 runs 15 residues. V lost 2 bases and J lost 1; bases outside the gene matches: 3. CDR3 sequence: CASSFTAGGTDTQYF. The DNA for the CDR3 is TGCGCCAGCAGCTTTACAGCGGGAGGCACAGATACGCAGTATTTT.

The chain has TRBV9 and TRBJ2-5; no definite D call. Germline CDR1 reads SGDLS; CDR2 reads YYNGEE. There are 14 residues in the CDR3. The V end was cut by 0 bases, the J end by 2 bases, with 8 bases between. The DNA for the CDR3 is TGTGCCAGCAGCGTAGAAACTGAACAAGAGACCCAGTACTTC. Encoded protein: CASSVETEQETQYF.

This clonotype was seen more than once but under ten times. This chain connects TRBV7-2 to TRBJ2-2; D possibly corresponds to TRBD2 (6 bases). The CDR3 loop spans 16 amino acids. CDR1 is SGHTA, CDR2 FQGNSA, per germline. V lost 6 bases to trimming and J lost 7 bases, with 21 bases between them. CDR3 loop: CASRGGGAVGVGELFF. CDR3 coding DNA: TGTGCCAGCAGGGGTGGAGGGGCTGTCGGTGTCGGGGAGCTGTTTTTT.

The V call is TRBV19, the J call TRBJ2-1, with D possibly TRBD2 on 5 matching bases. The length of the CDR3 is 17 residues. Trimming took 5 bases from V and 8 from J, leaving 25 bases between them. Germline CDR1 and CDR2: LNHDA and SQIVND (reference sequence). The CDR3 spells CASSSPQVGKRVDEQFF. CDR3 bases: TGTGCCAGTAGTTCGCCCCAAGTGGGGAAGAGGGTAGATGAGCAGTTCTTC.

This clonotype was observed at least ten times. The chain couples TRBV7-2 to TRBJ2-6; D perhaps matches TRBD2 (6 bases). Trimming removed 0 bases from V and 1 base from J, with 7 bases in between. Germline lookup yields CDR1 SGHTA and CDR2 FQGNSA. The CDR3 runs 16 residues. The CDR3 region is CASSLAAGSGANVLTF. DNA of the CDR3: TGTGCCAGCAGCTTAGCGGCGGGATCTGGGGCCAACGTCCTGACTTTC.

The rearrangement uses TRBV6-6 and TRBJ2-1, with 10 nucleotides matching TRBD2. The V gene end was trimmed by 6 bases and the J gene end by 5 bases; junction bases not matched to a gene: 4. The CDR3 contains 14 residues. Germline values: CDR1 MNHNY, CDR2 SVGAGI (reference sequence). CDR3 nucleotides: TGTGCCAGCAGCACAGGGACTAGCGACAATGAGCAGTTCTTC. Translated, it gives CASSTGTSDNEQFF.

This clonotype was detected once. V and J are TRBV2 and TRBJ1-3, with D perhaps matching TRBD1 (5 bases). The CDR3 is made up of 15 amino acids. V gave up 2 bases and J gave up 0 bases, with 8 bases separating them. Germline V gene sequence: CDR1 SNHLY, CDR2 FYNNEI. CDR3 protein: CASSEQGLSGNTIYF. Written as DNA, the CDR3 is TGTGCCAGCAGTGAACAGGGACTCTCTGGAAACACCATATATTTT.

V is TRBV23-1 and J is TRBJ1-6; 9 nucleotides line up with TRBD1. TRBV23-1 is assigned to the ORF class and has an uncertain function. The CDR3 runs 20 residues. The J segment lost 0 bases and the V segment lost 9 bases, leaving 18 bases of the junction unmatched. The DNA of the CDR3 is TGCGCCAGTCCTGGGACAGGGTCAAAACCCAGGAGCTCCTATAATTCACCCCTCCACTTT. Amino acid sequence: CASPGTGSKPRSSYNSPLHF.